This T cell receptor beta chain emerged from a study of T-cell reconstitution after alpha-beta-depleted transplantation in children. The CDR3 covers 12 residues. V gave up 3 bases and J gave up 7 bases; unmatched junction bases: 5. Germline values: CDR1 SQVTM, CDR2 ANQGSEA. The library targeted TCRbeta and was prepared with unique molecular identifiers. TCRdb used MiXCR to reprocess the PCR reads, holding one entry per CDR3 protein. Found here are around 580,000 distinct CDR3 sequences, roughly 30% of them singletons; the top ten hold 35% to 40%. The V gene is TRBV29-1, the J gene TRBJ2-5; 7 nucleotides line up with TRBD1. The input for sequencing was PBMCs, taken before TCRalphabeta/CD19-depleted stem cell transplant. The TCR comes from a boy under two years old with Wiskott-Aldrich syndrome, due to receive a stem cell transplant. This CDR3 reads CSVDTGAGTQYF. CDR3 sequence (DNA): TGCAGCGTTGACACAGGGGCGGGGACCCAGTACTTC.